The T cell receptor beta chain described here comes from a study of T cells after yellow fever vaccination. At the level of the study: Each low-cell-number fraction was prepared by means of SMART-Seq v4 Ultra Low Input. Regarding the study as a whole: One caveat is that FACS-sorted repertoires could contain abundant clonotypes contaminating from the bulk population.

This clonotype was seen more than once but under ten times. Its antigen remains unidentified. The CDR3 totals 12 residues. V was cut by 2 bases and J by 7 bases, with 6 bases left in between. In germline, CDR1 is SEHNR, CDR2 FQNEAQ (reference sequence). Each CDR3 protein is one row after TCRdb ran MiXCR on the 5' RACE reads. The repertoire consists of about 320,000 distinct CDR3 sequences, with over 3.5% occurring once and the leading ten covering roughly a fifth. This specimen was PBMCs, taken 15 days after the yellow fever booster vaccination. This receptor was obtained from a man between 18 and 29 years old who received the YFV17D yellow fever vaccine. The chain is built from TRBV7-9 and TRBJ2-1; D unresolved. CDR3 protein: CASSLIGNEQFF. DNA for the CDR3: TGTGCCAGCAGCTTAATAGGGAATGAGCAGTTCTTC.